The T cell receptor beta chain under discussion was sequenced for a study of CD8 T cells in ankylosing spondylitis (dated by TCRdb to 2015 to 2018). A note on the overall study: The study profiled T cell receptor beta repertoires in healthy donors and ankylosing spondylitis patients to find disease-linked TCR variants. In total, the full study cohort was made up of some 110 healthy donors and 25 to 30 ankylosing spondylitis patients. Peripheral blood was sampled, and synovial fluid was additionally collected from ankylosing spondylitis patients.

The sample was run on an Illumina HiSeq 2500. Quantitative 5'-RACE with molecular barcodes was used to prepare TCR beta libraries. Regarding the original processing steps: To identify disease-linked TCR variants, a new computational method was used, one built on a probabilistic model of VDJ rearrangement. The public reads were run again by TCRdb, first through fastp at Q25 and then through MiXCR, and only productive beta chains were kept. Rows with one shared CDR3 protein collapse into an entry with the most common genes and DNA. It is TCRdb's table, rather than the study itself, that gives the V and J calls and clone size. This sample has roughly 700,000 distinct CDR3 sequences in its table, and 19% of those were observed once. The ten largest clonotypes hold under 20% of the sample. On this clonotype: There is no known antigen for this receptor. No clone much larger than this one lies a single base away; base qualities are absent.

The CDR3 holds 15 amino acids from the cysteine to the phenylalanine. Only the CDR3 part of the read is kept: 45 bases, read in frame from the first base. In the germline V gene (reference sequence), CDR1 corresponds to DFQATT and CDR2 to SNEGSKA. Trimming removed 0 bases from V and 4 bases from J, leaving 15 bases between the germline ends. Paper-wide results and their limitations: Blood from ankylosing spondylitis patients appeared to be characterized by a TCR beta motif made up of several highly homologous amino acid variants. In peripheral blood, the disease-linked clones were found at relatively low frequencies and had a CD8+ phenotype. Some motif variants were previously reported in synovial fluid and blood of reactive arthritis patients, suggesting common disease-initiation mechanisms. The disease-linked clones were reported as significantly enriched in matched synovial fluid samples from ankylosing spondylitis patients.

This sequence was found in a male donor with ankylosing spondylitis. The chain joins TRBV20-1 to TRBJ1-1; matching of 6 bases hints at TRBD1 as the D gene. What was sequenced was blood, either unsorted or a sorted T cell fraction (not recorded which). The DNA reads TGCAGTGCTAGAGATGGAGGGGGAGGCGGCACTGAAGCTTTCTTT. This encodes CSARDGGGGGTEAFF.